The source of this TCR beta chain is a study of TIL therapy for anti-PD-1-resistant metastatic lung cancer. For the study at large: By whole-exome sequencing, median non-synonymous tumor mutation burden was more than 1.2 mutations per megabase. Notes on the study in general: The baseline peripheral repertoire was partially replaced by infused TIL clonotypes that later decayed. Treatment-naive, never-smoker and oncogene-addicted patients were overrepresented in this highly selected cohort.

As to time point: pre-treatment sample, taken before nivolumab and TIL therapy. A note on this clone: Its antigen is as yet unknown.

From germline, CDR1 is SGHTS and CDR2 YDEGEE. CDR3 length equals 17 residues. V lost 4 bases to trimming and J lost 7 bases; unmatched junction nucleotides: 12. The immunoSEQ assay was v3. The method was immunoSEQ multiplex PCR; TCRdb's version includes in-frame clones alone and lacks a portion of them. This sample has roughly 46,000 clones; 80% to 90% occur once, and the top ten carry about 5%. The V gene is TRBV5-8, the J gene TRBJ2-3, with 13 bases lining up with TRBD2. The material was blood, obtained at baseline. The source of this sequence is a person aged 25-80 years with non-small cell lung cancer. CDR3 amino acids: CASSRTSGGAVRYTQYF. The CDR3 DNA is TGTGCCAGCAGCCGAACTAGCGGGGGGGCCGTCCGCTATACGCAGTATTTT.